One TCR beta chain is described in this entry. Its cognate antigen is unknown. The authors spiked synthetic TCR analog templates into each PCR. Sequenced by immunoSEQ multiplex PCR; TCRdb stores in-frame clones only, minus some. The profile shows roughly 77,000 clones, roughly 84% of them singletons. Time point given: pretreatment peripheral blood. This record comes from a study of PD-L1 blockade in urothelial cancer. Study-wide results and caveats: Improved survival was predicted by pretreatment blood TCR clonality below the median.

This material consisted of PBMCs, taken around atezolizumab (anti-PD-L1) treatment. The receptor was isolated from a woman in her 70s with urothelial cancer.

CDR3 region: CASRPGQGYEQYF. CDR3 bases: TGTGCCAGCAGACCTGGACAGGGGTACGAGCAGTACTTC. This chain joins TRBV7-2 and TRBJ2-7; 9 bases match TRBD1. V was pared by 6 bases and J by 4 bases, with 4 bases of the junction left unmatched. Germline lookup yields CDR1 SGHTA and CDR2 FQGNSA. The CDR3 totals 13 residues.